This T cell receptor (beta chain) was recorded in a study of cytomegalovirus exposure and HLA in healthy donors. The PCR used 60 Vbeta and 13 Jbeta primers. Using immunoSEQ multiplex PCR, the repertoire was profiled, and TCRdb retains in-frame clones only, with some absent. This sample has 95,000 to 150,000 clones; under 70% occur once, and the top ten carry about 1.6%. Sequenced material: PBMCs. This TCR was sampled from a man aged 18 to 35 in good health and CMV-seronegative.

The CDR3 loop reads CASRYSNQPQHF. As DNA, the CDR3 is TGTGCCAGCAGATATAGCAATCAGCCCCAGCATTTT. The chain employs TRBV7-9 and TRBJ1-5; D gene uncertain. Germline loops: CDR1 SEHNR, CDR2 FQNEAQ (reference sequence). V shed 6 bases and J shed 0 bases, with 3 bases lying between them. CDR3 length: 12 amino acids. The whole variable domain, remainder taken from reference TRBV7-9 and TRBJ1-5, is DTGVSQNPRHKITKRGQNVTFRCDPISEHNRLYWYRQTLGQGPEFLTYFQNEAQLEKSRLLSDRFSAERPKGSFSTLEIQRTEQGDSAMYLCASRYSNQPQHFGDGTRLSIL.